Detailed here is one T cell receptor beta chain. Its matching antigen is unknown. The sample belongs to a study of blood T cells in healthy people across ages. Overall study findings and caveats: Expanded clonotype changes were possibly confounded by unknown donor CMV status. Naive CD4+ cells and diversity were both higher in long-lived donors than in aged donors. Significant beta diversity loss was already apparent by age about 42, declining roughly linearly.

There are 12 residues in the CDR3. Germline CDR1 is SQVTM and CDR2 is ANQGSEA. The V end lost 7 bases, the J end lost 11 bases, and 20 bases lay between the germline ends. It was with a sample-barcoded 5' primer and a J-beta primer mix that a second PCR of roughly 7 to 11 cycles was run. Via MiXCR, TCRdb re-called the 5' RACE reads, giving one row per CDR3 protein. Of 800,000 to 1,000,000 distinct CDR3 sequences in the sample, 48% were seen once. Donors gave 8 to 10 milliliters of peripheral blood apiece. The chain links TRBV29-1 to TRBJ2-5; D assignment may be TRBD1 or TRBD2 (5 bases each). The clonotype comes from a man in his thirties or forties in good health. The source material was blood. CDR3 DNA: TGCAGCGCGGCCATGATAGTGGGGGAGCAGTACTTC. The encoded protein is CSAAMIVGEQYF.